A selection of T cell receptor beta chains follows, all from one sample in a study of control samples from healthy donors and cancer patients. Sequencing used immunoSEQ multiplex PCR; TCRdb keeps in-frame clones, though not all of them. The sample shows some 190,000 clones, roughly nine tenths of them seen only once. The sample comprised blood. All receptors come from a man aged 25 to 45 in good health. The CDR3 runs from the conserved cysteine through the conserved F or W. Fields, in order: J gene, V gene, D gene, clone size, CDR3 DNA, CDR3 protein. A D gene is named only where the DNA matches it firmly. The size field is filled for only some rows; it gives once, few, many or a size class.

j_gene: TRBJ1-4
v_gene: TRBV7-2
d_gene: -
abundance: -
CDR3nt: TGTGCCAGCAGCGCTCAGGGTGCAACTAATGAAAAACTGTTTTTT
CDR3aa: CASSAQGATNEKLFF

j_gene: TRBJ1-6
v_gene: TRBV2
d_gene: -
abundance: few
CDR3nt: TGTGCCAGCAGGGGGGACGGGAATTCACCCCTCCACTTT
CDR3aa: CASRGDGNSPLHF

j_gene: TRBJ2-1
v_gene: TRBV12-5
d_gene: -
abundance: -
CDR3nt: TGTGCTAGTGGTTTGGTACGGGAATCGGAGCAGTTCTTC
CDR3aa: CASGLVRESEQFF

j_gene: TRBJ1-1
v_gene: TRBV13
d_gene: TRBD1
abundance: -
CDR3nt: TGTGCCAGCAGCCTACCCGAGACAGGGTGGACTGAAGCTTTCTTT
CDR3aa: CASSLPETGWTEAFF

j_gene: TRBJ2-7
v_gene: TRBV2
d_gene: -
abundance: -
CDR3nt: TGTGCCAGCAGAGAGGGCAGACTAACCTACGAGCAGTACTTC
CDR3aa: CASREGRLTYEQYF

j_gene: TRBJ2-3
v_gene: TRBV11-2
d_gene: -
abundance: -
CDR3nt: TGTGCCAGCAGCTTAGGGTCAGATACGCAGTATTTT
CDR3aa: CASSLGSDTQYF

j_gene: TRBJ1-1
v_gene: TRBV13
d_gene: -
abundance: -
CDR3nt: TGTGCCAGCAGCCCTCCGGGGGGCGGACTCTACACTGAAGCTTTCTTT
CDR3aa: CASSPPGGGLYTEAFF

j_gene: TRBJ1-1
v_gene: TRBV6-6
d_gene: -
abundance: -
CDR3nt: TGTGCCAGCAGTCTTACCTTGAACACTGAAGCTTTCTTT
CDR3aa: CASSLTLNTEAFF

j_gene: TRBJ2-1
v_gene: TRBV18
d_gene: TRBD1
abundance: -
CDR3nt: TGTGCCAGCTCCGCCGTGTGGGACAGGGGTTCCAATGAGCAGTTCTTC
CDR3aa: CASSAVWDRGSNEQFF

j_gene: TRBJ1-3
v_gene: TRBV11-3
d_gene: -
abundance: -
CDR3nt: TGTGCCAGCAGCTTAGTGGCAGAAACTAGCTCTGGAAACACCATATATTTT
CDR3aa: CASSLVAETSSGNTIYF

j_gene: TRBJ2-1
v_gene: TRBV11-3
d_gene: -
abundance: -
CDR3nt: TGTGCCAGCAGCCCCCGGGGGGCGATCAATGAGCAGTTCTTC
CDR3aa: CASSPRGAINEQFF

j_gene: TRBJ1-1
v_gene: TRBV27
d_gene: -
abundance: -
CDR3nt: TGTGCCAGCAGTGAACTTGGGAATACGAACACTGAAGCTTTCTTT
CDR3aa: CASSELGNTNTEAFF

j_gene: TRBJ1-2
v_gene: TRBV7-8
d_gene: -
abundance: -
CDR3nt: TGTGCCAGCAGCTTAGTTCCAGGGCCCAAGACGGGCTACACCTTC
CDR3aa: CASSLVPGPKTGYTF

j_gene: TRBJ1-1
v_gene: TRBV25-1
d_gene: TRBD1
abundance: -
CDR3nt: TGTGCCAGCAGTGAATACGGGACAGTGAACACTGAAGCTTTCTTT
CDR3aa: CASSEYGTVNTEAFF

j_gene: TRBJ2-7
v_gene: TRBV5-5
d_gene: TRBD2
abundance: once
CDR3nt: TGTGCCAGCAGCGGGGGACTAGCGGGGGGCGAGGGCTACGAGCAGTACTTC
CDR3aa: CASSGGLAGGEGYEQYF

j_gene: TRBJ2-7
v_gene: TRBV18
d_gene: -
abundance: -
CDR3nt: TGTGCCAGCCGAAGCGGTCTCGAGCAGTACTTC
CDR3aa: CASRSGLEQYF

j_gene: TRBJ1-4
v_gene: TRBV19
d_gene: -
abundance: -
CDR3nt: TGTGCCAGTAGTATTATGGGGTCCTCCGGGGAAAAACTGTTTTTT
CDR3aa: CASSIMGSSGEKLFF

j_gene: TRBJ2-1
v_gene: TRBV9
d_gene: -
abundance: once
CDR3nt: TGTGCCAGCAGCCCACGGCCCCAAGGTGGCCGAGATCAAAATGAGCAGTTCTTC
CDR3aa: CASSPRPQGGRDQNEQFF

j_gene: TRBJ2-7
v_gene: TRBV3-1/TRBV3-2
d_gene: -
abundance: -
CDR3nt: TGTGCCAGCAGCCAAGGACCAGGGGCCGCATCCTACGAGCAGTACTTC
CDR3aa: CASSQGPGAASYEQYF

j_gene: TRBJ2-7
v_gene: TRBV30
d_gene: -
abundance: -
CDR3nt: TGTGCCTGGAGTAGTGGGGTCGGGTACGAGCAGTACTTC
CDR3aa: CAWSSGVGYEQYF

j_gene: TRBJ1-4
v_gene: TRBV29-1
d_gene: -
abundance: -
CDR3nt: TGCAGCGTTGAAGATGGGGGGGATTCGGATGAAAAACTGTTTTTT
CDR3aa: CSVEDGGDSDEKLFF

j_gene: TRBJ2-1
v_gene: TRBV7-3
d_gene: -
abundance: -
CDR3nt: TGTGCCAGCAGCCCCGAGGGGGGGGCCTACAATGAGCAGTTCTTC
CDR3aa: CASSPEGGAYNEQFF

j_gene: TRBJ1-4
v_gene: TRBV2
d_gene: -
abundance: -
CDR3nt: TGTGCCAGCAGTGACCCTGTACTTAATGAAAAACTGTTTTTT
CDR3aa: CASSDPVLNEKLFF

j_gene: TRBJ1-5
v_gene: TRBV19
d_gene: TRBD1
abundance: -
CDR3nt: TGTGCCAGTAGTATAGAGGGGACAGCCAATCAGCCCCAGCATTTT
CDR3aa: CASSIEGTANQPQHF

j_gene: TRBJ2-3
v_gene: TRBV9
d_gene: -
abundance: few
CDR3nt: TGTGCCAGCAGCGTAGAGGGCAGGCCAGATACGCAGTATTTT
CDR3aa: CASSVEGRPDTQYF

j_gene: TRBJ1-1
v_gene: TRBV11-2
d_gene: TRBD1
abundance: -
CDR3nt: TGTGCCAGCAGCACCTGGACAGGCCTGAACACTGAAGCTTTCTTT
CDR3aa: CASSTWTGLNTEAFF

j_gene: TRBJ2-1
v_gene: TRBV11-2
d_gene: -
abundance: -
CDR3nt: TGTGCCAGCAGCTGGAGTTACAATGAGCAGTTCTTC
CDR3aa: CASSWSYNEQFF

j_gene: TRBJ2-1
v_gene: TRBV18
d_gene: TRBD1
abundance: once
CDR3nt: TGTGCCAGCTCACCACCGTCAGGGGGCCCCTACAATGAGCAGTTCTTC
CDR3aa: CASSPPSGGPYNEQFF

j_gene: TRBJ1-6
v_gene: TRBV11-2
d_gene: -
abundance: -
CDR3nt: TGTGCCAGCAGCTTCAGCGTTATGGCCCTCCACTTT
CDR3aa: CASSFSVMALHF